The 21 T cell receptor beta chains below come from one sample, sequenced in a study of T-cell memory formation after mild COVID-19. TCRdb fed the 5' RACE reads into MiXCR, producing one record per CDR3 protein. Here the sample spans approximately 180,000 distinct CDR3 sequences, roughly 17% being singletons. Sequencing used PBMCs or a T cell subset sorted from them (not recorded which). All receptors come from an adult woman who had mild COVID-19 (a few samples of this study predate the infection). Cell type and time point are not known.

The chain recombines TRBV4-2 with TRBJ2-2; TRBD2 agrees at 9 bases. The CDR3 totals 16 residues. The germline V gene encodes CDR1 LGHNA and CDR2 YNFKEQ. J lost 5 bases, V lost 1 base, and 5 bases had no gene match. Here the CDR3 DNA reads TGTGCCAGCAGCCAAGGGGCTACTAGCGGGACCGGGGAGCTGTTTTTT. It yields the protein CASSQGATSGTGELFF.

This rearrangement joins TRBV24-1 to TRBJ1-2; D uncertain. Germline lookup yields CDR1 KGHDR and CDR2 SFDVKD. With 5 bases removed from V and 5 bases from J, the gap between germline ends came to 11 bases. This CDR3 is 13 amino acids long. The DNA of the CDR3 is TGTGCCACCAGTGGGGGAGAAGGGTATGGCTACACCTTC. Its protein product is CATSGGEGYGYTF.

Many counts were recorded for this clonotype. CDR3 amino acids: CASPGQEKNIQYF. The DNA of the CDR3 is TGCGCCAGCCCAGGACAGGAGAAAAACATTCAGTACTTC. This chain joins TRBV5-1 and TRBJ2-4; 7 positions agree with TRBD1. Germline V lookup: CDR1 SGHRS, CDR2 YFSETQ. The CDR3 is 13 amino acids. V lost 7 bases and J lost 4; bases outside the gene matches: 5.

The rearrangement joins TRBV27 to TRBJ2-1; 12 nucleotides align to TRBD2. The trim removed 5 bases at V and 10 bases at J, leaving 9 bases unmatched. This CDR3 is built from 15 residues. The germline V gene has CDR1 MNHEY and CDR2 SMNVEV (reference sequence). In nucleotides, the CDR3 is TGTGCCAGCAGTCGACCTAGCGGGAGGGACGTGGAGCAGTTCTTC. Its protein product is CASSRPSGRDVEQFF.

V is TRBV7-8 and J is TRBJ2-1; no clear D. Germline lookup yields CDR1 SGHVS and CDR2 FQNEAQ. This CDR3 is built from 14 residues. With 1 base removed from V and 5 bases from J, the gap between germline ends came to 9 bases. The CDR3 DNA sequence: TGTGCCAGCAGCTTAGTGTTCGGACACAATGAGCAGTTCTTC. Its translation is CASSLVFGHNEQFF.

This clonotype was seen more than once but under ten times. The chain couples TRBV2 to TRBJ2-1; D gene ambiguous. CDR3 length: 13 amino acids. Germline CDR1 SNHLY, CDR2 FYNNEI. The V end was cut by 5 bases, the J end by 10 bases, with 15 bases between. This chain's CDR3 is CASSLGQMGEQFF. The CDR3 DNA reads as TGTGCCAGCAGTTTGGGTCAGATGGGCGAGCAGTTCTTC.

The V gene is TRBV3-1, the J gene TRBJ2-7; tentative D call: TRBD1 (6 bases). The V end was cut by 6 bases, the J end by 2 bases, with 11 bases between. Germline V gene sequence: CDR1 LGHDT, CDR2 YNNKEL (reference sequence). This CDR3 comprises 13 residues. CDR3 in DNA: TGTGCCAGCAGTGACAGGAACACCTACGAGCAGTACTTC. It yields the protein CASSDRNTYEQYF.

The V gene is TRBV7-2, the J gene TRBJ2-7; no clear D. Germline V gene lookup returns CDR1 SGHTA and CDR2 FQGNSA. V lost 0 bases and J 6 bases, leaving 9 bases between the germline ends. The CDR3 is made up of 13 amino acids. The CDR3 sequence is CASSLAKEREQYF. CDR3 nucleotide sequence: TGTGCCAGCAGCTTAGCGAAGGAGCGCGAGCAGTACTTC.

This clonotype was picked up a small number of times. The J gene is TRBJ2-7, the V gene TRBV3-1; TRBD1 might be the D (7 bases). The CDR3 length is 15 residues. With 3 bases removed from V and 3 bases from J, the gap between germline ends came to 15 bases. Germline CDR1 is LGHDT and CDR2 is YNNKEL (reference sequence). Here the CDR3 DNA reads TGTGCCAGCAGCCAGAGCGCGGGACAGAACTACGAGCAGTACTTC. Translating it yields CASSQSAGQNYEQYF.

This sequence joins TRBV4-1 and TRBJ2-1; D possibly corresponds to TRBD2 (6 bases). Deletions cut 0 bases from V and 6 bases from J, with 21 bases between. This CDR3 region has 18 residues. The germline gives CDR1 MGHRA, CDR2 YSYEKL. The CDR3 here is CASSQEPSSGGGVNEQFF. Here the CDR3 DNA reads TGCGCCAGCAGCCAAGAGCCGTCCAGCGGAGGAGGGGTCAATGAGCAGTTCTTC.

This chain links TRBV3-1 with TRBJ2-1; TRBD2 aligns across 7 bases. Germline assignment: CDR1 LGHDT and CDR2 YNNKEL (reference sequence). The CDR3 runs to 13 residues. Trimming cost V 4 bases and J 12 bases; bases outside gene matches: 9. CDR3 in DNA: TGTGCCAGCAGCCCATCGGGAGGAGTACGGCAGTTCTTC. The encoded protein is CASSPSGGVRQFF.

The J gene is TRBJ2-1, the V gene TRBV10-3, with D possibly being TRBD2 (6 bases). Trimming shortened V by 0 bases and J by 9 bases, and 18 bases separated the two germline ends. This CDR3 comprises 16 residues. Germline V gene lookup returns CDR1 ENHRY and CDR2 SYGVKD. The CDR3 region is CAISESTKRVGSEQFF. The CDR3 nucleotides read TGTGCCATCAGTGAGTCTACGAAGCGGGTTGGAAGTGAGCAGTTCTTC.

This sequence joins TRBV7-9 and TRBJ1-2, with D possibly matching TRBD1 (6 bases). Germline CDR1 reads SEHNR; CDR2 reads FQNEAQ (reference sequence). The CDR3 is 15 residues long. V shed 5 bases and J shed 8 bases, with 21 bases lying between them. CDR3 DNA sequence: TGTGCCAGCAGCGCCGGCGGGGGCGGTACTCGGGGCTACACCTTC. It codes for CASSAGGGGTRGYTF.

The chain employs TRBV7-3 and TRBJ2-3; 12 bases align to TRBD2. J lost 2 bases, V lost 4 bases, and 7 bases had no gene match. The CDR3 sequence is 17 residues long. Germline CDR1 is SGHTA and CDR2 is FQGTGA. The CDR3 DNA reads as TGTGCCAGCAGCTCGAGACTAGCGGGAGCCACCACAGATACGCAGTATTTT. Translation gives CASSSRLAGATTDTQYF.

This clonotype was observed a few times. This chain uses TRBV29-1 with TRBJ2-1; 7 nucleotides agree with TRBD1. CDR1 SQVTM and CDR2 ANQGSEA come from the germline V gene. Losses at the gene ends were 3 bases for V and 7 bases for J; bases not matched to a gene: 15. The CDR3 runs to 16 residues. The CDR3, as DNA: TGCAGCGTTGAGCGCCGTCGGGGCAGGGGGTGGAATGAGCAGTTCTTC. It translates to CSVERRRGRGWNEQFF.

This chain joins TRBV24-1 and TRBJ2-7; D perhaps matches TRBD2 (5 bases). CDR3 length: 14 amino acids. V was clipped by 7 bases and J by 3 bases, with 15 bases between them. Looked up from germline, CDR1 is KGHDR and CDR2 is SFDVKD. CDR3 protein: CATSATGNYYEQYF. In DNA, the CDR3 is TGTGCCACCAGCGCGACGGGGAACTACTACGAGCAGTACTTC.

This clonotype has a handful of counts. V usage is TRBV18 and J usage is TRBJ2-7; possible D gene TRBD1, 6 bases. The CDR3 totals 16 residues. The ends were cut back, 6 bases at V and 5 bases at J, with 23 bases in the middle. The germline CDR1 and CDR2 sequences are KGHSH and LQKENI. Here the CDR3 reads CASSPSGRGTNHEQYF. The CDR3 bases are TGTGCCAGCTCTCCCTCCGGCAGGGGAACAAACCACGAGCAGTACTTC.

DNA for the CDR3: TGTGCCAGCTCACCAGGGACACTCACCGGGGAGCTGTTTTTT. It specifies CASSPGTLTGELFF. The J gene is TRBJ2-2, the V gene TRBV18, with a possible D match to TRBD1 (6 bases). Germline CDR1 reads KGHSH; CDR2 reads LQKENI. This CDR3 region has 14 residues. V was pared by 2 bases and J by 4 bases, with 8 bases between.

The V call is TRBV6-5, the J call TRBJ1-6; possible D gene TRBD1, 5 bases. The CDR3 is made up of 13 amino acids. Trimming left V 10 bases short and J 9 bases short, with 16 bases between. CDR1 and CDR2 (germline): MNHEY, SVGAGI. CDR3 protein: CATRRGRGSPLHF. CDR3 bases: TGTGCCACCCGGAGGGGCCGGGGTTCACCCCTCCACTTT.

This clonotype was recorded at least ten times. The rearrangement joins TRBV5-1 to TRBJ2-3; 7 bases line up with TRBD1. The V segment lost 0 bases and the J segment 6 bases; nucleotides outside the gene matches: 4. The CDR3 length is 14 residues. Germline CDR1 SGHRS, CDR2 YFSETQ. The CDR3 sequence: CASSLGQGGDTQYF. Written as DNA, the CDR3 is TGCGCCAGCAGCTTGGGACAGGGCGGCGATACGCAGTATTTT.

The chain is built from TRBV7-9 and TRBJ2-3; D is undetermined. V was shortened by 4 bases and J by 2 bases, with 4 bases between the two germline ends. Germline V CDR1 and CDR2: SEHNR, FQNEAQ (reference sequence). This CDR3 is 12 amino acids long. CDR3 DNA sequence: TGTGCCAGCAGCTACTACACAGATACGCAGTATTTT. Its translation is CASSYYTDTQYF.